The clone carrying this T cell receptor beta chain came up a few times. Its specificity is not known. The data are from a study of response to subunit inactivated influenza vaccine. Whole-study results and caveats: Authors suggested each seasonal influenza vaccination recruits few new T cells.

TCRdb recomputed calls from the RT-PCR reads with MiXCR, one row per CDR3 protein. The table has approximately 570,000 distinct CDR3 sequences, approximately 7.1% seen once. V was pared by 2 bases and J by 2 bases, with 13 bases between. Germline CDR1 reads DFQATT; CDR2 reads SNEGSKA (reference sequence). CDR3 size: 14 residues. This sequence was found in a man between 50 and 69 years old who received an inactivated influenza vaccine. The starting material was PBMCs from blood, obtained approximately 25 months after vaccination. The rearrangement uses TRBV20-1 and TRBJ2-7; no clear D gene. The CDR3 loop is CSARRVPRTYEQYF. The CDR3 DNA follows: TGCAGTGCTAGAAGAGTCCCAAGGACCTACGAGCAGTACTTC.